The 23 T cell receptor beta chains below come from one sample, sequenced in a study of T cells in Graves' hyperthyroidism and ophthalmopathy. TCR beta CDR3 regions were amplified from RNA. HTBI primers were employed in a first-round RT-PCR of the TCR CDR3. Each CDR3 protein gets one entry after TCRdb re-called the multiplex PCR reads with MiXCR. The data hold 600,000 to 700,000 distinct CDR3 sequences, with 45% observed a single time. The sample comprised peripheral blood or thyroid tissue (not recorded which). These receptors originate from an adult man with Graves' disease, either hyperthyroidism or ophthalmopathy (not recorded which).

This clonotype has a count of ten or more. This rearrangement joins TRBV7-2 to TRBJ1-6; no firm D call. The germline V and J ends were trimmed by 5 bases and 9 bases, with 14 bases remaining between them. The CDR3 runs to 14 residues. Germline CDR1 and CDR2: SGHTA and FQGNSA. The CDR3 coding sequence is TGTGCCAGCAGCCCCGGGGATCCGGGTTCACCCCTCCACTTT. It yields the protein CASSPGDPGSPLHF.

The CDR3 loop reads CASSIDRGRDGYTF. In DNA, the CDR3 is TGTGCCAGCTCCATCGACAGGGGTCGCGATGGCTACACCTTC. V and J are TRBV12-3 or TRBV12-4 and TRBJ1-2, with 8 bases that match TRBD1. The CDR3 totals 14 residues. The J segment lost 6 bases and the V segment lost 8 bases, leaving 11 bases of the junction unmatched.

This clonotype was detected ten times or more. The V gene is TRBV29-1, the J gene TRBJ2-7, with a tentative D call TRBD2 (8 bases). CDR1 and CDR2 from the germline V gene are SQVTM and ANQGSEA. V gave up 4 bases and J gave up 1 base, with 14 bases separating them. The length of the CDR3 is 14 residues. CDR3 sequence: CSVAGGDRSYEQYF. The CDR3 nucleotides are TGCAGCGTTGCCGGGGGGGACAGATCCTACGAGCAGTACTTC.

This chain joins TRBV10-3 and TRBJ1-1; TRBD1 agrees at 7 bases. The V gene's germline CDR1 is ENHRY and CDR2 SYGVKD. The CDR3 covers 14 residues. V lost 3 bases and J lost 5; bases outside the gene matches: 6. The CDR3 bases are TGTGCCATCAGTGAAGAGGGGGCGCGAACTGAAGCTTTCTTT. It encodes CAISEEGARTEAFF.

This clonotype occurred many times. This chain joins TRBV19 and TRBJ1-4; 8 bases are shared with TRBD1. The germline CDR1 and CDR2 sequences are LNHDA and SQIVND (reference sequence). The CDR3 runs to 15 residues. With 6 bases clipped from V and 7 bases from J, the junction kept 10 bases outside the gene matches. The CDR3 DNA follows: TGTGCCAGTAGCCTCGGACAGGGACAAGTTGAAAAACTGTTTTTT. It specifies CASSLGQGQVEKLFF. The entire variable domain, with the rest obtained from reference TRBV19 and TRBJ1-4, is as follows: DGGITQSPKYLFRKEGQNVTLSCEQNLNHDAMYWYRQDPGQGLRLIYYSQIVNDFQKGDIAEGYSVSREKKESFPLTVTSAQKNPTAFYLCASSLGQGQVEKLFFGSGTQLSVL.

In its sample, this clonotype was seen a few times. The chain links TRBV7-9 to TRBJ2-5; either TRBD1 or TRBD2 may fit D (6 bases each). The CDR3 has 14 amino acids. Germline CDR1 SEHNR, CDR2 FQNEAQ (reference sequence). The germline V and J ends were trimmed by 6 bases and 1 base, with 12 bases remaining between them. The CDR3, as DNA: TGTGCCAGCAGTGGGGGGCGGGCCCAAGAGACCCAGTACTTC. It encodes CASSGGRAQETQYF.

The V and J genes are TRBV12-3 or TRBV12-4 and TRBJ1-1; no clear D. V lost 3 bases and J lost 3, with 17 bases in between. The CDR3 has 16 amino acids. CDR3 DNA: TGTGCCAGCAGTTTGGGTATCAGGTTGGGAGACACTGAAGCTTTCTTT. Its protein product is CASSLGIRLGDTEAFF.

This clonotype was recorded a few times. This chain uses TRBV19 with TRBJ1-1, with TRBD1 as a possible D gene (6 bases). Per germline, CDR1 LNHDA and CDR2 SQIVND (reference sequence). Trimming removed 6 bases at V and 5 bases at J, with 16 bases between. This CDR3 has 14 amino acids. The CDR3 DNA reads TGTGCCAGTAGACGAGGTGGGAGGGGGACTGAAGCTTTCTTT. Translating gives CASRRGGRGTEAFF.

The chain employs TRBV29-1 and TRBJ1-1, with 9 positions matching TRBD1. The CDR3 consists of 13 residues. Germline assignment: CDR1 SQVTM and CDR2 ANQGSEA. V lost 6 bases, J lost 3 bases, and 5 bases stayed unmatched. CDR3 sequence (DNA): TGCAGCGTGAGGCGGACAGGGGACACTGAAGCTTTCTTT. It is translated as CSVRRTGDTEAFF.

This clonotype was counted once. This chain uses TRBV29-1 with TRBJ2-7; TRBD2 is a possible D gene (6 bases). Germline V gene sequence: CDR1 SQVTM, CDR2 ANQGSEA. V gave up 5 bases and J gave up 3 bases, with 11 bases separating them. The CDR3 loop spans 12 amino acids. CDR3 nucleotide sequence: TGCAGCGTTATCTGGGGGGACTACGAGCAGTACTTC. Protein: CSVIWGDYEQYF.

This clonotype was detected a few times. The V and J genes are TRBV9 and TRBJ1-2; 9 positions match TRBD1. Germline V gives CDR1 SGDLS, CDR2 YYNGEE. The CDR3 loop spans 16 amino acids. V shed 4 bases, J shed 8 bases, and the junction held 15 bases outside the gene matches. As DNA, the CDR3 is TGTGCCAGCAGCTCCGGGGGGACAGGGCAGTTCGGGGGCTACACCTTC. Translated: CASSSGGTGQFGGYTF.

The chain has TRBV7-9 and TRBJ1-2; 8 nucleotides line up with TRBD1. After removal of 8 bases from V and 2 bases from J, the junction contained 4 bases not matched to a gene. The CDR3 loop spans 13 amino acids. Germline V gene data show CDR1 as SEHNR and CDR2 as FQNEAQ (reference sequence). The CDR3 here is CASGAGGNYGYTF. Written as DNA, the CDR3 is TGTGCCAGCGGAGCAGGGGGCAACTATGGCTACACCTTC.

This rearrangement joins TRBV20-1 to TRBJ1-3; D might be TRBD1 (5 bases). This CDR3 has 14 residues. The germline V gene has CDR1 DFQATT and CDR2 SNEGSKA (reference sequence). Trimming pared 6 bases from V and 4 bases from J, leaving 16 bases between. This CDR3 is CSARRRDGGNTIYF. The DNA for the CDR3 is TGCAGTGCCAGGCGCCGGGACGGGGGAAACACCATATATTTT.

This clonotype showed up just a few times. This chain connects TRBV19 to TRBJ1-2; no reliable D call. The germline gives CDR1 LNHDA, CDR2 SQIVND (reference sequence). The CDR3 covers 15 residues. The V end was cut by 9 bases, the J end by 5 bases, with 22 bases between. CDR3 protein: CASKERAGILYGYTF. CDR3 nucleotides: TGTGCCAGCAAAGAACGAGCCGGGATCCTTTATGGCTACACCTTC.

The V and J genes are TRBV15 and TRBJ1-4, with D uncertain. This CDR3 has 15 amino acids. Trimming shortened V by 5 bases and J by 7 bases, and 17 bases separated the two germline ends. Germline V CDR1 and CDR2: LNHNV, YYDKDF (reference sequence). The CDR3 protein is CATSDPGHYGEKLFF. Here the CDR3 DNA reads TGTGCCACCAGCGACCCGGGCCATTATGGTGAAAAACTGTTTTTT. The entire variable domain, with the rest obtained from reference TRBV15 and TRBJ1-4, is as follows: DAMVIQNPRYQVTQFGKPVTLSCSQTLNHNVMYWYQQKSSQAPKLLFHYYDKDFNNEADTPDNFQSRRPNTSFCFLDIRSPGLGDTAMYLCATSDPGHYGEKLFFGSGTQLSVL.

The gene calls are TRBV20-1 and TRBJ1-2; weak D call: TRBD1 (6 bases). This CDR3 has 14 amino acids. The V gene lost 4 bases and the J gene lost 4 bases, with 16 bases spanning the gap. Germline CDR1 reads DFQATT; CDR2 reads SNEGSKA (reference sequence). CDR3 in amino acids: CSAKGGALLYGYTF. The CDR3 coding sequence is TGCAGTGCTAAAGGGGGGGCGCTTCTCTATGGCTACACCTTC.

On this clonotype: Given a much more abundant clone one base away, this may be a read error. The J gene is TRBJ2-7, the V gene TRBV7-2, with 7 positions matching TRBD1. Germline-derived CDR1 and CDR2 are SGHTA and FQGNSA. This CDR3 has 12 residues. The junction had 4 bases not matched to a gene; V was cut back by 5 bases and J by 6 bases. The CDR3 DNA reads as TGTGCCAGCAGCCAACGACAGGGCGAGCAGTACTTC. Encoded protein: CASSQRQGEQYF.

This clonotype was detected a few times. The chain combines TRBV6-5 with TRBJ2-5; TRBD2 aligns across 8 bases. Losses at the gene ends were 6 bases for V and 5 bases for J; bases not matched to a gene: 17. The CDR3 has 17 residues. Germline V lookup: CDR1 MNHEY, CDR2 SVGAGI. This chain's CDR3 is CASSQDLRGGLAETQYF. CDR3 bases: TGTGCCAGCAGCCAAGACCTCCGCGGGGGGCTAGCGGAGACCCAGTACTTC.

The J gene is TRBJ1-1, the V gene TRBV2, with 7 bases identical to TRBD1. CDR3 length: 14 residues. J was trimmed by 1 base and V by 8 bases; bases with no gene match: 7. CDR1 is SNHLY and CDR2 is FYNNEI in the germline V gene. CDR3 amino acids: CASRDSLWNTEAFF. CDR3 DNA sequence: TGTGCCAGCCGGGACAGTCTTTGGAACACTGAAGCTTTCTTT. The full variable domain, rest sourced from reference TRBV2 and TRBJ1-1, is EPEVTQTPSHQVTQMGQEVILRCVPISNHLYFYWYRQILGQKVEFLVSFYNNEISEKSEIFDDQFSVERPDGSNFTLKIRSTKLEDSAMYFCASRDSLWNTEAFFGQGTRLTVV.

The chain links TRBV29-1 to TRBJ2-7; 8 positions agree with TRBD2. The CDR3 totals 13 residues. The trim removed 4 bases at V and 6 bases at J, leaving 8 bases unmatched. Germline lookup yields CDR1 SQVTM and CDR2 ANQGSEA. This CDR3 is CSVGAGGQFEQYF. The DNA of the CDR3 is TGCAGCGTTGGGGCGGGAGGACAATTCGAGCAGTACTTC.

This clonotype was picked up a small number of times. J is TRBJ1-1 and V is TRBV2, with 11 positions matching TRBD1. CDR1 and CDR2 (germline): SNHLY, FYNNEI. This CDR3 has 16 amino acids. J was trimmed by 5 bases and V by 5 bases; bases with no gene match: 10. CDR3 sequence (DNA): TGTGCCAGCAGTCCCGGACAGGGGGCCTTGGGTACTGAAGCTTTCTTT. Protein: CASSPGQGALGTEAFF.

The table lists this clonotype with a count of one. This may come from a read error, since a much larger clone is one base off. The chain uses TRBV10-2 and TRBJ1-5; 7 bases map to TRBD1. The CDR3 length is 14 residues. CDR1 is WSHSY, CDR2 SAAADI, per germline. The CDR3 is CANSDRTGGQPQHF. The CDR3 DNA is TGCGCCAACAGTGACAGGACAGGAGGTCAGCCCCAGCATTTT.

The J gene is TRBJ1-1, the V gene TRBV2; D is unclear. Germline CDR1 SNHLY, CDR2 FYNNEI. The V gene lost 8 bases and the J gene lost 0 bases, with 7 bases spanning the gap. The CDR3 is 12 residues long. The CDR3 here is CASYAVNTEAFF. In nucleotides, the CDR3 is TGTGCCAGCTACGCAGTGAACACTGAAGCTTTCTTT.